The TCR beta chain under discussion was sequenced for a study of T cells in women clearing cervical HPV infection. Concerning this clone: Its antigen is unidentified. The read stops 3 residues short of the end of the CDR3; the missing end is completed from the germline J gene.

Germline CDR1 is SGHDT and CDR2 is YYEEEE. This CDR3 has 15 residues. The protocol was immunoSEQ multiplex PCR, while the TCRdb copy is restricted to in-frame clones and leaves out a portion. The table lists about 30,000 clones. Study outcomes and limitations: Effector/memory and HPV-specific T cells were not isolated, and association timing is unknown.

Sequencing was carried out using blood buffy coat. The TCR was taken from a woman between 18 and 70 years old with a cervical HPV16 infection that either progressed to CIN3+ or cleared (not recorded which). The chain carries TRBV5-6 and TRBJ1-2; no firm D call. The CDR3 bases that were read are TGTGCCAGCAGCTTGGGACTAGTGCCAGAGCGGGAC. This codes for CASSLGLVPERD. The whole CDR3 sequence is CASSLGLVPERDYTF.